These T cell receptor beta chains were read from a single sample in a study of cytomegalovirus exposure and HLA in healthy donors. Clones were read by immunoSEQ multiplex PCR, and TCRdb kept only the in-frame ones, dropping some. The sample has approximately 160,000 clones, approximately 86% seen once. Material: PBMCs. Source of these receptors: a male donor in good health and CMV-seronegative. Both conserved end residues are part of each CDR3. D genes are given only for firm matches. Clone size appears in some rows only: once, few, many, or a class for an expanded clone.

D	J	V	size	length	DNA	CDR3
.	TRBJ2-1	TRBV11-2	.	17	TGTGCCAGCAGCTTAGCTCGGACCGGGACTGTGAGGGGTGAGCAGTTCTTC	CASSLARTGTVRGEQFF
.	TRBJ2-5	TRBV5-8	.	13	TGTGCCAGCAGCTTGCCTAGTCAGGAGACCCAGTACTTC	CASSLPSQETQYF
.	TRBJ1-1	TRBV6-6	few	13	TGTGCCAGCAGTTACTCGGCGACATTGCAAGCTTTCTTT	CASSYSATLQAFF
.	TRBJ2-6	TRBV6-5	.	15	TGTGCCAGCAGTTCCGACAGCTCTGGGGCCAACGTCCTGACTTTC	CASSSDSSGANVLTF
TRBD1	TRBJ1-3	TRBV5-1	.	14	TGCGCCAGCAGCCCGGGACAGGGGAGAAACACCATATATTTT	CASSPGQGRNTIYF
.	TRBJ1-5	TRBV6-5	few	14	TGTGCCAGCAGTTACGCCGCCGGGAATCAGCCCCAGCATTTT	CASSYAAGNQPQHF
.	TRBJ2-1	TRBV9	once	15	TGTGCCAGCAGCGCAGGGCGGCCCTCCTACAATGAGCAGTTCTTC	CASSAGRPSYNEQFF
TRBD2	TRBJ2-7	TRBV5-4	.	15	TGTGCCAGCATCTACGGGACTAGCGGGTCCTACGAGCAGTACTTC	CASIYGTSGSYEQYF
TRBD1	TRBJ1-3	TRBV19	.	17	TGTGCCAGTAGTATAGGTTCCGGACAGGGGACTGGAAACACCATATATTTT	CASSIGSGQGTGNTIYF
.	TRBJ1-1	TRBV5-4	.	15	TGTGCCAGCAGCCCGGAAAACAGGGTCCCCACTGAAGCTTTCTTT	CASSPENRVPTEAFF
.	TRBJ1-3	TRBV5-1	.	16	TGCGCCAGCAGCTTGGCAGTCAGGGCTCCTGGAAACACCATATATTTT	CASSLAVRAPGNTIYF
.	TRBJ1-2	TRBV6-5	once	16	TGTGCCAGCAGTTACTCGACAGCAGGATGGGGCTATGGCTACACCTTC	CASSYSTAGWGYGYTF
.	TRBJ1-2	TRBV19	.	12	TGTGCCGCATCGGAGAATAACTATGGCTACACCTTC	CAASENNYGYTF
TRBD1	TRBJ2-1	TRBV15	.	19	TGTGCCACCAGCAGAGATCCTCGAGAACAGGGGATGAGGGGCAATGAGCAGTTCTTC	CATSRDPREQGMRGNEQFF